The 10 T cell receptor beta chains in this list originate from one sample, sequenced in a study of CD8 T cells in ankylosing spondylitis. Each CDR3 protein is one row after TCRdb ran MiXCR on the 5' RACE reads. The sample contains roughly 200,000 distinct CDR3 sequences, 9.5% to 15% of which appear only once. The sequencing sample was made of blood, either unsorted or a sorted T cell fraction (not recorded which). The receptors were gathered from a male donor with ankylosing spondylitis or in good health (not recorded which).

This clonotype was observed at least ten times. This chain uses TRBV5-1 with TRBJ2-7, with 15 bases matching TRBD2. Trimming removed 4 bases from V and 7 bases from J; junction bases left unmatched: 6. The germline CDR1 and CDR2 sequences are SGHRS and YFSETQ. This CDR3 contains 15 residues. The CDR3 loop reads CASSPLGLAGGEQYF. The CDR3 nucleotides are TGCGCCAGCAGCCCATTAGGACTAGCGGGAGGGGAGCAGTACTTC.

A few counts support this clonotype. This CDR3 reads CASSFPGASYEQYF. The CDR3, as DNA: TGTGCCAGCAGTTTCCCAGGGGCCTCCTACGAGCAGTACTTC. This chain links TRBV27 with TRBJ2-7; D may be TRBD1 (6 bases). Germline V lookup: CDR1 MNHEY, CDR2 SMNVEV (reference sequence). V dropped 3 bases and J dropped 0 bases, with 9 bases sitting between them. This CDR3 has 14 residues.

This clonotype was seen a handful of times. The chain links TRBV4-1 to TRBJ2-1; 10 bases line up with TRBD2. Germline values: CDR1 MGHRA, CDR2 YSYEKL. CDR3 length: 15 residues. With V trimmed by 6 bases and J by 5 bases, 7 bases remained unmatched. CDR3 DNA sequence: TGCGCCAGCAGAAGGGCCCTAGCGGGGGACAATGAGCAGTTCTTC. It is translated as CASRRALAGDNEQFF.

This clonotype was detected ten times or more. The V and J genes are TRBV7-9 and TRBJ2-1; 7 bases match TRBD1. Germline CDR1 is SEHNR and CDR2 is FQNEAQ (reference sequence). The CDR3 covers 15 residues. Germline trimming cut 5 bases from V and 2 bases from J; bases unmatched to any gene: 6. DNA of the CDR3: TGTGCCAGCAGCCACCGGGACAGCACCTACAATGAGCAGTTCTTC. It encodes CASSHRDSTYNEQFF.

V and J are TRBV6-1 and TRBJ2-1; perhaps TRBD2 as D (6 bases). Germline V gene data show CDR1 as MNHNS and CDR2 as SASEGT. V was trimmed by 6 bases and J by 0 bases, leaving 12 bases between them. There are 15 residues in the CDR3. The CDR3 spells CASRLALSSYNEQFF. The CDR3 DNA sequence: TGTGCCAGCAGGCTAGCGCTTAGCTCCTACAATGAGCAGTTCTTC.

V usage is TRBV7-2 and J usage is TRBJ2-7, with D perhaps matching TRBD1 or TRBD2 (5 bases each). The CDR3 covers 15 residues. V was clipped by 2 bases and J by 5 bases, with 16 bases between them. CDR1 is SGHTA and CDR2 is FQGNSA in the germline V gene. The CDR3 nucleotides read TGTGCCAGCAGCTTAAGTTTTCTTGGGGGAAACGAGCAGTACTTC. Protein sequence: CASSLSFLGGNEQYF.

This chain's CDR3 is CASSFGQGVSGELFF. For the CDR3, the DNA is TGTGCCAGCAGTTTTGGACAGGGGGTGTCCGGGGAGCTGTTTTTT. The chain employs TRBV6-5 and TRBJ2-2, with TRBD1 matching over 10 bases. Germline-derived CDR1 and CDR2 are MNHEY and SVGAGI. The V gene end was trimmed by 4 bases and the J gene end by 6 bases; junction bases not matched to a gene: 5. This CDR3 spans 15 amino acids.

This clonotype appeared a few times. The chain links TRBV30 to TRBJ2-2, with 7 bases identical to TRBD2. The CDR3 covers 12 residues. Germline V gene lookup returns CDR1 GTSNPN and CDR2 SVGIG (reference sequence). V gave up 4 bases and J gave up 4 bases; unmatched junction bases: 0. The CDR3 sequence: CAWTGGTGELFF. CDR3 sequence (DNA): TGTGCCTGGACGGGGGGCACCGGGGAGCTGTTTTTT.

The rearrangement joins TRBV6-1 to TRBJ1-5, with no clear D. Deletions cut 7 bases from V and 3 bases from J, with 7 bases between. The CDR3 consists of 12 residues. CDR1 and CDR2 from the germline V gene are MNHNS and SASEGT. CDR3 nucleotide sequence: TGTGCCAGCAACGGATACAATCAGCCCCAGCATTTT. It codes for CASNGYNQPQHF.

The rearrangement joins TRBV28 to TRBJ2-1; tentative D call: TRBD1 (6 bases). This CDR3 region has 18 residues. The V and J ends lost 5 bases and 0 bases respectively, with 20 bases between them. CDR1 is MDHEN and CDR2 is SYDVKM in the germline V gene. The CDR3 bases are TGTGCCAGCAGTCTTATACGGGACACCCTGAGCTCCTACAATGAGCAGTTCTTC. Translated, it gives CASSLIRDTLSSYNEQFF.